This entry concerns a single T cell receptor (beta chain). This clone has just one count. Its recognized antigen is unknown. No base quality values were provided; no much bigger clone lies one nucleotide off. In the prospective study, participants were roughly 18 to 89 years old, resided in approximately 22 geographic areas of the United States, and were enrolled through a virtual design. In the prospective study, participants were assigned to cohorts based on the clinical history participants reported in a screening survey and a study questionnaire. Each participant in the prospective study had whole blood, serum and a nasopharyngeal or oropharyngeal swab collected by mobile phlebotomists. Additional blood draws and questionnaires over an approximately two-month period could optionally be provided by prospective study participants. Before DNA extraction, blood samples from the prospective study were shipped at room temperature or frozen.

TCRbeta CDR3 regions were amplified from genomic DNA using the immunoSEQ Assay, a bias-controlled multiplex PCR. As for the authors' bioinformatics: The number of nucleated cells in each sample was estimated from the amplification of reference gene primers within the assay. To quantify the absolute abundance of each unique TCRbeta CDR3 rearrangement, sequence reads were collapsed and filtered. For each sample, productive Simpson clonality was calculated as the square root of Simpson's diversity index across productive rearrangements. TCRdb stores this immuneACCESS table with in-frame sequences only. Part of the clones is absent; in the studies checked, under half of the shortfall reflects unresolved V genes, and no reason is known for the rest. The V and J calls and the clone size are those of that table, but D and trimming were determined from the DNA. The sample includes approximately 220,000 clones, with about four fifths observed a single time. The leading ten clones occupy about 1.3% of the sample.

This entry comes from a study of blood T cell repertoires in COVID-19 (dated by TCRdb to 2018 to 2021). Context from the whole study: Samples covering the acute and convalescent phases of COVID-19 were provided by collaborators in the United States, Italy and Spain. The material from the prospective study consisted of cDNA or gDNA derived from T cells, B-cell-depleted T cells, or PBMCs. The dataset comprised deeply sampled blood TCRbeta repertoires from subjects exposed to, actively infected with, or recovered from COVID-19. The repertoires were released in a freely available public database intended as a resource for research on the immune response to SARS-CoV-2. Samples came from the ongoing ImmuneRACE study (first 160 participants) plus 1,254 subjects from 6 global collaborators. A de-identified subject ID, COVID-19 status, age in years and sex were almost always included in the sample metadata. Where available, HLA class I and class II types were obtained from metadata supplied by the sample provider rather than from assay-based typing.

The CDR3 runs 14 amino acids, cysteine and phenylalanine included. Here the CDR3 DNA is all that survives: 42 bases in frame from base 1. V loses 7 bases of germline sequence and J loses 5 bases, and the interval between the two ends is 17 bases. For CDR1 and CDR2, the germline V gene (reference sequence) lists SEHNR and FQNEAQ. On the study overall, not on this receptor specifically: How much clinical and demographic metadata was included differed by source and by participant, and the metadata was provided uncurated.

The sequenced material came from PBMCs or T cells enriched from blood (not recorded which). The receptor chain draws on TRBV7-9 and TRBJ1-1; no D gene is confidently identified. This clonotype originated in a woman aged 40 to 49 with acute COVID-19. In nucleotide form, the sequence is TGTGCCAGCACCCCTCCTTGGGAGGGTACTGAAGCTTTCTTT. This encodes CASTPPWEGTEAFF.